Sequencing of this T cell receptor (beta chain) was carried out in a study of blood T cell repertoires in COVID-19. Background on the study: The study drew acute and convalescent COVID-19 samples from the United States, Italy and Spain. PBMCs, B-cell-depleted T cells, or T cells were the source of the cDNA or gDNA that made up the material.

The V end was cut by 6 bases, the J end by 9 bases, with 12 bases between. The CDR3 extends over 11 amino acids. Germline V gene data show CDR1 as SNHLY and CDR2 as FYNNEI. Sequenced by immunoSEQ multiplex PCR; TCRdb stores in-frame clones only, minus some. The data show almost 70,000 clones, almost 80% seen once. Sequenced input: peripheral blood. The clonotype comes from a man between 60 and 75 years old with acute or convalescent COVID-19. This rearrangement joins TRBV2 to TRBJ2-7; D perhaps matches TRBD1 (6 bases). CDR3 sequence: CASSLGQLQYF. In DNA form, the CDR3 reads TGTGCCAGCAGCCTGGGACAATTGCAGTACTTC.